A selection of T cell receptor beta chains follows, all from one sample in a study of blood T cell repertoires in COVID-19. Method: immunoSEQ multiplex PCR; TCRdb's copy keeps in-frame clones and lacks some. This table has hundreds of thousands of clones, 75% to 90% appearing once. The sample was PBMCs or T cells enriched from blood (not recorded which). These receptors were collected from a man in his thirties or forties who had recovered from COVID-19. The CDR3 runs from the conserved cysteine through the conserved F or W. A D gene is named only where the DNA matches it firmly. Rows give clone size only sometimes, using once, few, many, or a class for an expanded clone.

DNA: TGTGCCAGCAGTTTTGGGCATTTTAATCAGCCCCAGCATTTT
CDR3: CASSFGHFNQPQHF
size: -
D: -
J: TRBJ1-5
V: TRBV28

DNA: TGTGCCAGCCGACCGGGACACATCACCGGGGAGCTGTTTTTT
CDR3: CASRPGHITGELFF
size: once
D: -
J: TRBJ2-2
V: TRBV19

DNA: TGCGCCAGCAGCTTGGAGGGGACTAAAAGAGGGGAGACCCAGTACTTC
CDR3: CASSLEGTKRGETQYF
size: -
D: TRBD2
J: TRBJ2-5
V: TRBV5-1

DNA: TGTGCCAGCAGTTCTACCACGGTTAATAATTCACCCCTCCACTTT
CDR3: CASSSTTVNNSPLHF
size: -
D: -
J: TRBJ1-6
V: TRBV27

DNA: TGTGCCAGCAGCTGGTCAGGGGCCTCTGAAGCTTTCTTT
CDR3: CASSWSGASEAFF
size: -
D: -
J: TRBJ1-1
V: TRBV7-9

DNA: TGTGCCAGCAGCTTTGGCGGGAGCTCCTACGAGCAGTACTTC
CDR3: CASSFGGSSYEQYF
size: -
D: TRBD2
J: TRBJ2-7
V: TRBV7-9

DNA: TGCGCCAGCAGCCATGGGACTAGCGGGAGACCCGGGGAGCTGTTTTTT
CDR3: CASSHGTSGRPGELFF
size: -
D: TRBD2
J: TRBJ2-2
V: TRBV5-1

DNA: TGTGCCAGCAGCACGGTAGGGCGGGAGGGTGCAGATACGCAGTATTTT
CDR3: CASSTVGREGADTQYF
size: -
D: TRBD2
J: TRBJ2-3
V: TRBV5-4

DNA: TGCGCCAGCAGGGACTCATGGCGTGTCGAAGAGACCCAGTACTTC
CDR3: CASRDSWRVEETQYF
size: -
D: -
J: TRBJ2-5
V: TRBV10-2

DNA: TGTGCCAGCAGTGGTCAGGGTAGGGCTGAAGCTTTCTTT
CDR3: CASSGQGRAEAFF
size: -
D: -
J: TRBJ1-1
V: TRBV28

DNA: TGTGCCAGCAGTTTGGGCAGTCAGAATGAGCAGTTCTTC
CDR3: CASSLGSQNEQFF
size: -
D: -
J: TRBJ2-1
V: TRBV27

DNA: TGTGCCAGCACCAGAACCAGTTACAATGAGCAGTTCTTC
CDR3: CASTRTSYNEQFF
size: -
D: -
J: TRBJ2-1
V: TRBV7-9

DNA: TGTGCCAGCTCACCACCGAGCGGGAGTAGGTACGAGCAGTACTTC
CDR3: CASSPPSGSRYEQYF
size: -
D: TRBD2
J: TRBJ2-7
V: TRBV18

DNA: TGTGCCAGCAGCAACCTAAAAACCTACGAGCAGTACTTC
CDR3: CASSNLKTYEQYF
size: -
D: -
J: TRBJ2-7
V: TRBV21-1

DNA: TGTGCCAGCAGCTTCCGGGACAGCCATAATCAGCCCCAGCATTTT
CDR3: CASSFRDSHNQPQHF
size: -
D: TRBD1
J: TRBJ1-5
V: TRBV5-6

DNA: TGCGCCAGCAGCTTGTCGGCCGGGAGTACAGATACGCAGTATTTT
CDR3: CASSLSAGSTDTQYF
size: -
D: -
J: TRBJ2-3
V: TRBV5-1

DNA: TGTGCCACCAGTGGACAGAAACTAGCGGGAGGGGACAATGAGCAGTTCTTC
CDR3: CATSGQKLAGGDNEQFF
size: -
D: TRBD2
J: TRBJ2-1
V: TRBV24-1

DNA: TGTGCCAGCAGCCAAGATCATACAGCCAATCAGCCCCAGCATTTT
CDR3: CASSQDHTANQPQHF
size: -
D: -
J: TRBJ1-5
V: TRBV3-1/TRBV3-2

DNA: TGTGCCAGCACCCCTAGCGGGGGTTCACCCCTCCACTTT
CDR3: CASTPSGGSPLHF
size: -
D: -
J: TRBJ1-6
V: TRBV7-9

DNA: TGCGCCAGCAAAGAGACAGGGTCTTTCTACGAGCAGTACTTC
CDR3: CASKETGSFYEQYF
size: -
D: TRBD1
J: TRBJ2-7
V: TRBV10-2

DNA: TGCGCCAGCAGCCAACAGGGGATCGGTAATGAAAAACTGTTTTTT
CDR3: CASSQQGIGNEKLFF
size: -
D: TRBD1
J: TRBJ1-4
V: TRBV5-1

DNA: TGTGCCAGCAGCTTGGTCGGGGGACGGACCGGACCTAACTATGGCTACACCTTC
CDR3: CASSLVGGRTGPNYGYTF
size: -
D: -
J: TRBJ1-2
V: TRBV5-4

DNA: TGTGCCACCAGCATCGGGACTAGCGGGATTATCCACGAGCAGTACTTC
CDR3: CATSIGTSGIIHEQYF
size: -
D: TRBD2
J: TRBJ2-7
V: TRBV15

DNA: TGTGCCAGCTCACCTCCTAGAGGACAGGGATACGAGCAGTACTTC
CDR3: CASSPPRGQGYEQYF
size: -
D: TRBD1
J: TRBJ2-7
V: TRBV18

DNA: TGTGCCAGCAGCTTGGGGGCGGGAATGGGTGGAGAGACCCAGTACTTC
CDR3: CASSLGAGMGGETQYF
size: -
D: -
J: TRBJ2-5
V: TRBV5-5

DNA: TGTGCCTGGAGCGCGTTATATCAGCCCCAGCATTTT
CDR3: CAWSALYQPQHF
size: -
D: -
J: TRBJ1-5
V: TRBV30

DNA: TGTGCCAGCAGTTTAATTGGCAGGGATACTGAAGCTTTCTTT
CDR3: CASSLIGRDTEAFF
size: once
D: -
J: TRBJ1-1
V: TRBV27

DNA: TGTGCCAGCAGCTTAGAATCCGGGACTAGCGCCTCCAGTACGCAGTATTTT
CDR3: CASSLESGTSASSTQYF
size: -
D: TRBD2
J: TRBJ2-3
V: TRBV11-2

DNA: TGTGCCACCCGGGACAGCTCCTATAATTCACCCCTCCACTTT
CDR3: CATRDSSYNSPLHF
size: -
D: TRBD1
J: TRBJ1-6
V: TRBV19

DNA: TGTGCCAGCAGCTTGGCGAGCGGGGGGATAAGTGAGCAGTTCTTC
CDR3: CASSLASGGISEQFF
size: -
D: TRBD2
J: TRBJ2-1
V: TRBV11-2

DNA: TGTGCCACCAGCAGCTCCACAGATCTTAATCAGCCCCAGCATTTT
CDR3: CATSSSTDLNQPQHF
size: once
D: -
J: TRBJ1-5
V: TRBV15

DNA: TGCGCCAGCAGCAACGGGGTCTATGGCTACACCTTC
CDR3: CASSNGVYGYTF
size: -
D: -
J: TRBJ1-2
V: TRBV4-1

DNA: TGTGCCATCCCGACAGCTAACTATGGCTACACCTTC
CDR3: CAIPTANYGYTF
size: -
D: -
J: TRBJ1-2
V: TRBV7-6

DNA: TGTGCCAGCAGACCTCCGGACAGCGTTAACTATGGCTACACCTTC
CDR3: CASRPPDSVNYGYTF
size: -
D: -
J: TRBJ1-2
V: TRBV28

DNA: TGTGCCAGCAGTGAGGAGGGAAACGAGCAGTACTTC
CDR3: CASSEEGNEQYF
size: -
D: -
J: TRBJ2-7
V: TRBV2

DNA: TGTGCCAGCAGTGACCTCACCGGGACAGGGGGTGTGGGAGGCCGTACCGGGGAGCTGTTTTTT
CDR3: CASSDLTGTGGVGGRTGELFF
size: -
D: TRBD1
J: TRBJ2-2
V: TRBV6-4

DNA: TGTGCCAGCAGTGAATGGGCAGGTAGCTCCTACAATGAGCAGTTCTTC
CDR3: CASSEWAGSSYNEQFF
size: -
D: -
J: TRBJ2-1
V: TRBV25-1

DNA: TGTGCAAGTCGCCTAGACAGGGTGGAGACCCAGTACTTC
CDR3: CASRLDRVETQYF
size: -
D: -
J: TRBJ2-5
V: TRBV12-2

DNA: TGTGCCAGCAGCCAAGTTGAGGGAGGAGCCTACGAGCAGTACTTC
CDR3: CASSQVEGGAYEQYF
size: -
D: -
J: TRBJ2-7
V: TRBV4-2

DNA: TGTGCCAGCAGCCAAGCCATCCAGGACCAAGAGACCCAGTACTTC
CDR3: CASSQAIQDQETQYF
size: once
D: -
J: TRBJ2-5
V: TRBV4-2

DNA: TGTGCCAGCAGTTCCCTTAGCGGGAGGGAGAACACCGGGGAGCTGTTTTTT
CDR3: CASSSLSGRENTGELFF
size: -
D: TRBD2
J: TRBJ2-2
V: TRBV28

DNA: TGTGCCAGCAGTGGCCGGCAGGGAGGGGAAAAACTGTTTTTT
CDR3: CASSGRQGGEKLFF
size: -
D: -
J: TRBJ1-4
V: TRBV2